The present TCR beta chain was sequenced within a study of blood T cell repertoires in COVID-19. Study-wide context: From T cells, B-cell-depleted T cells, or PBMCs came the material, which was cDNA or gDNA.

Trimming pared 5 bases from V and 3 bases from J, leaving 8 bases between. This CDR3 region has 12 residues. The germline V gene has CDR1 MDHEN and CDR2 SYDVKM. In the authors' methods: Nucleated cell number was recorded as an estimate derived from reference gene primer amplification. Generated by immunoSEQ multiplex PCR, the TCRdb table keeps only in-frame clones and is missing some. For V, J and clone size, that table is used; D and trimming come from the DNA. The sample records a few hundred thousand clones, about 90% being singletons. The chain joins TRBV28 to TRBJ2-7, with TRBD2 as a possible D gene (5 bases). The clonotype was recovered from a woman aged 50 to 60 who had recovered from COVID-19. The sample comprised peripheral blood. DNA for the CDR3: TGTGCCAGCAGTACCCGGGGCTACGAGCAGTACTTC. It is translated as CASSTRGYEQYF.